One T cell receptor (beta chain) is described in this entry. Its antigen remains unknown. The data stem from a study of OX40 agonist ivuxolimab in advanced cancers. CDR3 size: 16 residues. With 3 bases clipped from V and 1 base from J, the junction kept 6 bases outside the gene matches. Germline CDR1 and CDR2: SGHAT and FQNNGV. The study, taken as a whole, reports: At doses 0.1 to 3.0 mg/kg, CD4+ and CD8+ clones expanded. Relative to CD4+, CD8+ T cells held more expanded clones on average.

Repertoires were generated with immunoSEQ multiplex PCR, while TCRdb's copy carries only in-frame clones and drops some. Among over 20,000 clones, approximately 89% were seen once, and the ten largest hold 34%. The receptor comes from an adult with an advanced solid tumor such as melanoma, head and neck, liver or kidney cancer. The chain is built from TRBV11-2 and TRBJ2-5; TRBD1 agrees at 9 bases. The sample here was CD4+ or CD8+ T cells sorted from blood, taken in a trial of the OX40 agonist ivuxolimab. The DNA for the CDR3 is TGTGCCAGCAGCTTGGGGTACAGGGGGCGCCAAGAGACCCAGTACTTC. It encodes CASSLGYRGRQETQYF.